This is a list of T cell receptor beta chains from one sample in a study of cytomegalovirus exposure and HLA in healthy donors. Measured with immunoSEQ multiplex PCR; TCRdb has only the in-frame clones, and not every one. The table shows some 170,000 clones, with over 60% occurring only once. Sequenced material: PBMCs. These receptors were obtained from a man aged 40-50 years in good health and CMV-seropositive. Each CDR3 is given with its conserved first and last residue. The order of the fields is J gene, V gene, D gene, clone size, CDR3 protein, CDR3 DNA. A D gene is named only where the DNA matches it firmly. Only part of the rows carry a size: once, few, many, or a class if the clone is expanded.

TRBJ2-5,TRBV5-1,.,.,CASSLFTGGGETQYF,TGCGCCAGCAGCTTGTTCACGGGAGGGGGCGAGACCCAGTACTTC
TRBJ2-1,TRBV9,TRBD2,.,CASSVGAGTDEQFF,TGTGCCAGCAGCGTAGGAGCGGGAACGGATGAGCAGTTCTTC
TRBJ2-7,TRBV5-1,TRBD2,once,CASSLQLAGVYEQYF,TGCGCCAGCAGCCTCCAACTAGCGGGAGTTTACGAGCAGTACTTC
TRBJ2-7,TRBV19,TRBD1,.,CASSDVDRALYEQYF,TGTGCCAGCAGTGACGTCGACAGGGCTCTCTACGAGCAGTACTTC
TRBJ2-1,TRBV6-6,.,once,CASRDSWSSYNEQFF,TGTGCCAGCCGCGATAGCTGGAGCTCCTACAATGAGCAGTTCTTC
TRBJ2-2,TRBV7-9,.,.,CASRERLGGGELFF,TGTGCCAGCAGGGAACGACTGGGAGGCGGGGAGCTGTTTTTT
TRBJ2-7,TRBV7-9,.,.,CASSLGVTSPGYEQYF,TGTGCCAGCAGCTTAGGAGTGACCTCCCCAGGGTACGAGCAGTACTTC
TRBJ2-2,TRBV18,TRBD1,.,CASKLQGAVTGELFF,TGTGCCAGCAAATTACAGGGGGCTGTCACCGGGGAGCTGTTTTTT
TRBJ2-1,TRBV29-1,TRBD2,.,CSVGGSGSNEQFF,TGCAGCGTTGGCGGTAGCGGGAGCAATGAGCAGTTCTTC
TRBJ2-1,TRBV13,TRBD1,.,CASSLTGGSYNEQFF,TGTGCCAGCAGCTTAACAGGGGGGTCCTACAATGAGCAGTTCTTC
TRBJ2-7,TRBV11-3,.,.,CASSLRGNAAPYEQYF,TGTGCCAGCAGCTTACGGGGGAATGCTGCCCCCTACGAGCAGTACTTC
TRBJ1-1,TRBV29-1,.,.,CRGDTFMNTEAFF,TGCAGGGGGGACACCTTCATGAACACTGAAGCTTTCTTT
TRBJ2-4,TRBV5-6,.,once,CASTRGDLAKNIQYF,TGTGCCAGCACCAGGGGGGATTTAGCCAAAAACATTCAGTACTTC
TRBJ2-7,TRBV21-1,.,.,CASSPQADSPSCLFF,TGTGCCAGCAGCCCCCAGGCGGACAGTCCCTCGTGCCTCTTCTTC
TRBJ1-3,TRBV11-3,TRBD1,.,CASSRDREAGNTIYF,TGTGCCAGCAGCCGGGACAGGGAGGCTGGAAACACCATATATTTT
TRBJ1-1,TRBV9,.,.,CASSVAGGNTEAFF,TGTGCCAGCAGCGTGGCCGGGGGGAACACTGAAGCTTTCTTT
TRBJ2-5,TRBV20-1,.,.,CSARSQETQYF,TGCAGTGCTCGGAGCCAAGAGACCCAGTACTTC
TRBJ2-1,TRBV10-1,TRBD2,once,CASSESMTSGRDEQFF,TGCGCCAGCAGTGAGTCTATGACTAGCGGACGGGATGAGCAGTTCTTC
TRBJ2-1,TRBV7-8,.,few,CASSSSNEQFF,TGTGCCAGCAGCTCGTCCAATGAGCAGTTCTTC
TRBJ1-3,TRBV15,.,.,CATSREVAGSGNTIYF,TGTGCCACCAGCAGAGAGGTTGCGGGCTCTGGAAACACCATATATTTT
TRBJ1-5,TRBV27,TRBD1,.,CASSPDRAPQPQHF,TGTGCCAGCAGCCCGGACAGGGCTCCTCAGCCCCAGCATTTT
TRBJ2-1,TRBV6-6,TRBD2,.,CASRLSGSGHNEQFF,TGTGCCAGCAGACTTAGCGGGAGTGGCCACAATGAGCAGTTCTTC
TRBJ1-2,TRBV11-2,TRBD1,.,CASSPRTGGRYGYTF,TGTGCCAGCAGCCCAAGGACAGGGGGAAGATATGGCTACACCTTC
TRBJ1-1,TRBV11-3,.,.,CASSLWGDTEAFF,TGTGCCAGCAGCCTGTGGGGGGACACTGAAGCTTTCTTT
TRBJ1-3,TRBV6-1,.,few,CASKDSAGNTIYF,TGTGCCAGCAAGGACAGTGCTGGAAACACCATATATTTT
TRBJ1-1,TRBV11-2,.,once,CASSLEQWRVTFF,TGTGCCAGCAGCTTAGAACAATGGCGGGTGACTTTCTTT
TRBJ2-1,TRBV5-8,TRBD1,.,CASSTGQGNEQFF,TGTGCCAGCAGCACGGGACAGGGCAATGAGCAGTTCTTC
TRBJ1-2,TRBV11-2,.,.,CASSSGGVYGYTF,TGTGCCAGCAGCTCGGGGGGGGTATATGGCTACACCTTC
TRBJ1-5,TRBV27,TRBD1,.,CASSPRQGWNQPQHF,TGTGCCAGCAGCCCACGACAGGGTTGGAATCAGCCCCAGCATTTT
TRBJ2-2,TRBV27,TRBD1,.,CASSSGQGAPGELFF,TGTGCCAGCAGTTCGGGACAGGGGGCGCCCGGGGAGCTGTTTTTT
TRBJ2-2,TRBV25-1,TRBD2,.,CASSESRLAGGRTGELFF,TGTGCCAGCAGTGAATCCCGACTAGCGGGAGGGAGGACCGGGGAGCTGTTTTTT
TRBJ2-1,TRBV7-3,TRBD2,.,CASSLISGGEQFF,TGTGCCAGCAGCTTAATCTCGGGGGGTGAGCAGTTCTTC
TRBJ1-2,TRBV6-5,TRBD1,.,CASTETDRLDGYTF,TGTGCCAGCACCGAAACGGACAGGCTCGATGGCTACACCTTC
TRBJ2-7,TRBV29-1,TRBD1,.,CSVEDSQGYEQYF,TGCAGCGTTGAAGATTCACAGGGGTACGAGCAGTACTTC
TRBJ2-1,TRBV19,TRBD2,.,CASSTGLLTYNEQFF,TGTGCCAGTAGTACGGGACTACTGACCTACAATGAGCAGTTCTTC
TRBJ2-7,TRBV28,TRBD1,.,CASRNRGTYEQYF,TGTGCCAGCAGGAACAGGGGTACCTACGAGCAGTACTTC
TRBJ2-7,TRBV18,TRBD2,.,CASSRGTSGPYEQYF,TGTGCCAGCTCCCGAGGGACTAGCGGACCCTACGAGCAGTACTTC
TRBJ1-2,TRBV5-1,.,.,CASSLVLNRENGYTF,TGCGCCAGCAGCTTGGTTCTGAACAGGGAGAATGGCTACACCTTC
TRBJ1-5,TRBV4-1,TRBD1,once,CASSHEPGQANQPQHF,TGCGCCAGCAGCCATGAACCGGGACAGGCCAATCAGCCCCAGCATTTT
TRBJ2-7,TRBV27,TRBD2,.,CASSLAGASYEQYF,TGTGCCAGCAGCCTAGCGGGGGCTTCCTACGAGCAGTACTTC
TRBJ2-1,TRBV29-1,TRBD1,.,CSVEPRGQSNEQFF,TGCAGCGTTGAACCTCGGGGACAGAGCAATGAGCAGTTCTTC
TRBJ1-2,TRBV5-1,.,.,CASSLGDTNYGYTF,TGCGCCAGCAGCTTGGGGGACACTAACTATGGCTACACCTTC
TRBJ2-2,TRBV5-1,.,.,CASSSRVTNTGELFF,TGCGCCAGCAGCTCACGGGTTACGAACACCGGGGAGCTGTTTTTT
TRBJ2-6,TRBV25-1,TRBD1,.,CASSASGGSGANGLTF,TGTGCCAGCAGTGCCTCAGGGGGCTCTGGGGCCAACGGCCTGACTTTC
TRBJ2-1,TRBV5-1,TRBD1,.,CASLTGPNNEQFF,TGCGCCAGCTTGACAGGGCCTAACAATGAGCAGTTCTTC
TRBJ2-1,TRBV5-1,TRBD2,.,CASSPAPLAGTYNEQFF,TGCGCCAGCAGCCCGGCGCCACTAGCGGGCACCTACAATGAGCAGTTCTTC
TRBJ2-7,TRBV18,TRBD1,few,CASSSTGVGDYEQYF,TGTGCCAGCTCTTCGACAGGGGTAGGTGACTACGAGCAGTACTTC
TRBJ2-7,TRBV11-2,TRBD2,.,CASSPRPSGNSYEQYF,TGTGCCAGCAGCCCTAGGCCCAGCGGGAACTCCTACGAGCAGTACTTC